This T cell receptor beta chain was sequenced during a study of T cell repertoires in cytomegalovirus infection. Study-wide context: HLA-B-restricted CMV epitopes that are well studied were used alongside recently identified HLA-C-restricted ones. Regarding the study as a whole: Of the TCR beta families, the public ones yielded a cumulative frequency that identified carriers of CMV plus the relevant HLA.

This clonotype was recorded only once. Antigen unknown. MiXCR, run by TCRdb on the reads, gives a single entry per CDR3 protein. The table has about half a million distinct CDR3 sequences, 42% seen once. Germline CDR1 is SGHDT and CDR2 is YYEEEE. The CDR3 consists of 15 residues. V gave up 4 bases and J gave up 1 base, with 12 bases separating them. The specimen was cultured PBMCs, collected from culture after CMV antigen stimulation. The V and J genes are TRBV5-6 and TRBJ2-1, with D unresolved. The source of this sequence is a human donor in good health (CMV status not recorded). Some clones in this sample may be carry-over from other donors' samples. The CDR3 bases are TGTGCCAGCAGCCAAGGGATTCGGTCCTACAATGAGCAGTTCTTC. Translated, it gives CASSQGIRSYNEQFF.